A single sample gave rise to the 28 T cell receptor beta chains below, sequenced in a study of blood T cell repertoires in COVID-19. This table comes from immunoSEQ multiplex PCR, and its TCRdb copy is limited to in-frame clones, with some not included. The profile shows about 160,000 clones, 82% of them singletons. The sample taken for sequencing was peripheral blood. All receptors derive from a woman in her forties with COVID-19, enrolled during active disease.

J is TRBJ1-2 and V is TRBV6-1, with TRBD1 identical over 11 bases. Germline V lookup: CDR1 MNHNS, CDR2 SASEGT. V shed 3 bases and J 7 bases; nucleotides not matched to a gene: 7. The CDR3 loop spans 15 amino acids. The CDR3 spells CASSDKDRGRLGYTF. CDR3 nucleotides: TGTGCCAGCAGTGATAAGGACAGGGGGCGTCTTGGCTACACCTTC.

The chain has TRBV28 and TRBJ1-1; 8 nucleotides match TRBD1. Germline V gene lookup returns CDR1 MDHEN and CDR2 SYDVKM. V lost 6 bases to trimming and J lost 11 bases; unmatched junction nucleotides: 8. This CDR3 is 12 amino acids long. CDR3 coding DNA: TGTGCCAGCAGCAGGGGTGCAGGGGGCGCTTTCTTT. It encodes CASSRGAGGAFF.

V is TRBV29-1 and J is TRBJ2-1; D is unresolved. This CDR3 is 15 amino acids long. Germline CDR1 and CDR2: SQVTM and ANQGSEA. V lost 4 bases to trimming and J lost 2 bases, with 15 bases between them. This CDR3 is CSVGLGATTYNEQFF. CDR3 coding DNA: TGCAGCGTTGGGTTGGGCGCGACAACCTACAATGAGCAGTTCTTC.

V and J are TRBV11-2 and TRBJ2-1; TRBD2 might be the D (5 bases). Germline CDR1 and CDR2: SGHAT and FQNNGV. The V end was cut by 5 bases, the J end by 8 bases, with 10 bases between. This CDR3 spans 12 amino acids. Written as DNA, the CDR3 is TGTGCCAGCAGCCCGGACTCCGATGAGCAGTTCTTC. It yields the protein CASSPDSDEQFF.

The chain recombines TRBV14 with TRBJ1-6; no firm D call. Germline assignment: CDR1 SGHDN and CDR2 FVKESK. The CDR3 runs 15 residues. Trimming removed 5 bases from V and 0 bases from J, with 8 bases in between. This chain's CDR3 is CASSTRGSYNSPLHF. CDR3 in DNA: TGTGCCAGCAGCACCCGGGGCTCCTATAATTCACCCCTCCACTTT.

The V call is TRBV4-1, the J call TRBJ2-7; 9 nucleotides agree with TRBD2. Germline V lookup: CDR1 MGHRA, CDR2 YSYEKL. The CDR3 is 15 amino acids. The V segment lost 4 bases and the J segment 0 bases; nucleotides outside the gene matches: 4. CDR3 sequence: CASSRNSGSSYEQYF. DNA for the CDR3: TGCGCCAGCAGCCGGAATAGCGGGAGCTCCTACGAGCAGTACTTC.

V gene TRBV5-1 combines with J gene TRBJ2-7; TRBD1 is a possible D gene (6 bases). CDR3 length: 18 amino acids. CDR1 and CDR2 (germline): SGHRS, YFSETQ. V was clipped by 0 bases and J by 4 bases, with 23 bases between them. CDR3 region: CASSLDRDPGPMSYEQYF. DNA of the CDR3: TGCGCCAGCAGCTTGGACAGGGACCCTGGTCCCATGTCATACGAGCAGTACTTC. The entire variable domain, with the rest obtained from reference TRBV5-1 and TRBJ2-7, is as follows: KAGVTQTPRYLIKTRGQQVTLSCSPISGHRSVSWYQQTPGQGLQFLFEYFSETQRNKGNFPGRFSGRQFSNSRSEMNVSTLELGDSALYLCASSLDRDPGPMSYEQYFGPGTRLTVT.

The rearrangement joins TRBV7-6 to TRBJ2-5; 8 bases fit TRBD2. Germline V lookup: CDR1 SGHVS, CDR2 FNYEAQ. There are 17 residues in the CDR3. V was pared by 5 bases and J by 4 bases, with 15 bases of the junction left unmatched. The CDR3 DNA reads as TGTGCCAGCAGCCCCACGGGACTAGTTGCCACCATAGAGACCCAGTACTTC. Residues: CASSPTGLVATIETQYF.

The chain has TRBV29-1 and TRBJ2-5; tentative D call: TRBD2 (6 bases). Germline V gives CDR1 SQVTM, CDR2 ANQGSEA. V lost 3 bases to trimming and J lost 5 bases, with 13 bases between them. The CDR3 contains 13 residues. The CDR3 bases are TGCAGCGTTGAGACACTAGCAGCGGAGACCCAGTACTTC. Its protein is CSVETLAAETQYF.

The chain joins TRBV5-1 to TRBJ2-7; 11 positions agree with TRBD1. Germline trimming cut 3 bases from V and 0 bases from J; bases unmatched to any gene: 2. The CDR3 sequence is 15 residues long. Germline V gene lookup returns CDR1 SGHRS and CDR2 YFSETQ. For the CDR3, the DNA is TGCGCCAGCAGCTCGGACAGGGGGCTCTCCTACGAGCAGTACTTC. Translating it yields CASSSDRGLSYEQYF.

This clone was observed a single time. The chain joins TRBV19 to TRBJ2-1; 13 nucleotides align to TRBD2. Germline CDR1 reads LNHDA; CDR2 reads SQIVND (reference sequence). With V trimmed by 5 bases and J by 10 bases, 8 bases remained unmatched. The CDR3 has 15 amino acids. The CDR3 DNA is TGTGCCAGTAGTCAGGGACTAGCGGGGCGTGGAGAGCAGTTCTTC. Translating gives CASSQGLAGRGEQFF.

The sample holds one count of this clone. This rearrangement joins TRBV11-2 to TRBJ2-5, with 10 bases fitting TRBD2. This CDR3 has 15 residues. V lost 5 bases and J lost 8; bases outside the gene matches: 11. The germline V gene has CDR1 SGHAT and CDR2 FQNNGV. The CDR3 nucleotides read TGTGCCAGCAGCCCTAGCGGGGGCCCATTTTATACCCAGTACTTC. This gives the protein CASSPSGGPFYTQYF.

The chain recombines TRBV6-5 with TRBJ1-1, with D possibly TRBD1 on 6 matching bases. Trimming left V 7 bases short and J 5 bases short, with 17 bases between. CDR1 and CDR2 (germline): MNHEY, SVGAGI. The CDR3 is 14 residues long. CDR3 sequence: CASTHRDRRTEAFF. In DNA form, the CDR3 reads TGTGCCAGCACACACAGGGATCGGCGTACTGAAGCTTTCTTT.

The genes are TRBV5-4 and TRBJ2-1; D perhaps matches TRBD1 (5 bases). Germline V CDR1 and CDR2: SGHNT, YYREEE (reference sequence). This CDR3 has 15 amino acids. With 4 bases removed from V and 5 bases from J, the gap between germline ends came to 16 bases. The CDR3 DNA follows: TGTGCCAGCAGCCGCGCAGGGCCGTTGAACAATGAGCAGTTCTTC. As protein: CASSRAGPLNNEQFF.

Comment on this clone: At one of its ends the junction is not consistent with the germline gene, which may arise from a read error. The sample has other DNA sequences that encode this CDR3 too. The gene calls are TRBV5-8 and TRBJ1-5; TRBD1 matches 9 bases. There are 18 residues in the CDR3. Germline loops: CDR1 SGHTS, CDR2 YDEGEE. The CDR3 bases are TGTGCCAGCAGCACTGGACAGGGGCTAGGATCGAGCAACCAGCCCCAGCATTTT. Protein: CASSTGQGLGSSNQPQHF.

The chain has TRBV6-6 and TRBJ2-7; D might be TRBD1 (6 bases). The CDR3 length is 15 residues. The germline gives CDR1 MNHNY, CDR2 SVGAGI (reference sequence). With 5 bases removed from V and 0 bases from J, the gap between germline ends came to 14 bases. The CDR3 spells CASSQGLLSSYEQYF. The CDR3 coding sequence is TGTGCCAGCAGTCAGGGGCTTCTTAGCTCCTACGAGCAGTACTTC.

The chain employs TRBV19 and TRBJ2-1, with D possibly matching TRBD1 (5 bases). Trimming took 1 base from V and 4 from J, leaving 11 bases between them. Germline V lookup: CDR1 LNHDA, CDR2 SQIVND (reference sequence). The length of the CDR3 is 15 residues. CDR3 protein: CASSIGGNLYNEQFF. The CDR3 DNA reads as TGTGCCAGTAGTATAGGGGGCAACCTATACAATGAGCAGTTCTTC.

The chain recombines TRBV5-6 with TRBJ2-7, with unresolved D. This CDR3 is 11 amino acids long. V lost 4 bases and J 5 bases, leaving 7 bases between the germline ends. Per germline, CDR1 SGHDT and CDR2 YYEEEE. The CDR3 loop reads CASSIVNEQYF. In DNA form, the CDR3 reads TGTGCCAGCAGCATAGTAAACGAGCAGTACTTC.

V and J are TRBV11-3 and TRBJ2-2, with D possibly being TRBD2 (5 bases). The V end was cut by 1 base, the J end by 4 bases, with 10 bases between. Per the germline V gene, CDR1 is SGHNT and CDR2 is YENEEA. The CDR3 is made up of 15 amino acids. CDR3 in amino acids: CASSLGLGVTGELFF. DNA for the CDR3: TGTGCCAGCAGCTTAGGTCTGGGAGTCACCGGGGAGCTGTTTTTT.

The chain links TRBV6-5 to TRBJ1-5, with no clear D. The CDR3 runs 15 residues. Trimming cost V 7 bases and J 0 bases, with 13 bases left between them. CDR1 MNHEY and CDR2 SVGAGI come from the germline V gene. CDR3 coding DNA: TGTGCCAGCATCAACGGGGAGTATAGCAATCAGCCCCAGCATTTT. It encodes CASINGEYSNQPQHF.

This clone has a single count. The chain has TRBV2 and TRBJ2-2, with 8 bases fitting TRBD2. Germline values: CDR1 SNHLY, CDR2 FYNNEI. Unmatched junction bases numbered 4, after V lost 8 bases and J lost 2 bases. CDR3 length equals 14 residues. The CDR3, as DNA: TGTGCCAGCGCGGCGGGGGGTAACACCGGGGAGCTGTTTTTT. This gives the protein CASAAGGNTGELFF.

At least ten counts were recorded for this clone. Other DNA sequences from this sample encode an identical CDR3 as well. In DNA, the CDR3 is TGTGCCAGTAGTTATTCGGGGAACACCGGGGAGCTGTTTTTT. Translation: CASSYSGNTGELFF. This chain uses TRBV19 with TRBJ2-2; D is unresolved. V shed 5 bases and J shed 1 base, with 8 bases lying between them. This CDR3 has 14 amino acids. The V gene's germline CDR1 is LNHDA and CDR2 SQIVND (reference sequence). The full variable domain, its missing parts supplied by reference TRBV19 and TRBJ2-2, is DGGITQSPKYLFRKEGQNVTLSCEQNLNHDAMYWYRQDPGQGLRLIYYSQIVNDFQKGDIAEGYSVSREKKESFPLTVTSAQKNPTAFYLCASSYSGNTGELFFGEGSRLTVL.

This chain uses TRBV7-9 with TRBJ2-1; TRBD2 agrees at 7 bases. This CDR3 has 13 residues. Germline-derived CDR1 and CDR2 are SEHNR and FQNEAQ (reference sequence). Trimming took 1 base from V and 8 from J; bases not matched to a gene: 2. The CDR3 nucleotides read TGTGCCAGCAGCTTAGGCACTAGCGATGAGCAGTTCTTC. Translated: CASSLGTSDEQFF.

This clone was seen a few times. This CDR3 is CASSEEAGANYGYTF. CDR3 coding DNA: TGTGCCAGCAGTGAAGAAGCGGGAGCTAACTATGGCTACACCTTC. This chain uses TRBV6-1 with TRBJ1-2; D ambiguous. Germline loops: CDR1 MNHNS, CDR2 SASEGT. This CDR3 is built from 15 residues. V lost 1 base to trimming and J lost 0 bases, with 9 bases between them.

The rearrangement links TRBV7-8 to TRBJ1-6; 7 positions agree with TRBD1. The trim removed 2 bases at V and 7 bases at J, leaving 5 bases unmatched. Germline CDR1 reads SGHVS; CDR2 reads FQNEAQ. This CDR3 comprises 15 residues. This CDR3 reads CASSLTRGENSPLHF. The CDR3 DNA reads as TGTGCCAGCAGCTTAACCAGGGGGGAAAATTCACCCCTCCACTTT.

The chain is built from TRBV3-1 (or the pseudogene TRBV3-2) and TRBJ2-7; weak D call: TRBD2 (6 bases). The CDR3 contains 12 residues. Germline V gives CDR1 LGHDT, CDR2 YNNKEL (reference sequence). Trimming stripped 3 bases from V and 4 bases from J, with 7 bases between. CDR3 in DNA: TGTGCCAGCAGCCACGGGACTTACGAGCAGTACTTC. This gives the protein CASSHGTYEQYF.

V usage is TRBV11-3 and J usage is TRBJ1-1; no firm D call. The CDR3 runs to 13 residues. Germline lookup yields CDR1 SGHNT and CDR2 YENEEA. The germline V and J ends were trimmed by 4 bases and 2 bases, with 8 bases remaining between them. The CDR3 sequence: CASSSTANTEAFF. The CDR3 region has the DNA TGTGCCAGCAGCTCCACAGCTAACACTGAAGCTTTCTTT.

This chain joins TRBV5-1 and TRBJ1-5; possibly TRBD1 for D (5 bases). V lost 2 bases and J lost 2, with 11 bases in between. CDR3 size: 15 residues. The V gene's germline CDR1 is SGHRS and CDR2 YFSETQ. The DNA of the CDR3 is TGCGCCAGCAGCTTAGGCGGGACGGGCAATCAGCCCCAGCATTTT. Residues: CASSLGGTGNQPQHF. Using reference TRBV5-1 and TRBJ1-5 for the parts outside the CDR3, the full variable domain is KAGVTQTPRYLIKTRGQQVTLSCSPISGHRSVSWYQQTPGQGLQFLFEYFSETQRNKGNFPGRFSGRQFSNSRSEMNVSTLELGDSALYLCASSLGGTGNQPQHFGDGTRLSIL.